Listed here are 9 T cell receptor beta chains from one sample, sequenced in a study of T cell responses to AZD1222 COVID-19 vaccine (TCRdb year 2021). The meaning of the sample's time point label: baseline before first vaccination. Library construction relied on the immunoSEQ multiplex PCR assay. TCRdb re-hosts the immuneACCESS table, in-frame sequences only. Its copies lack some clones; in the studies checked, an unresolved V gene accounts for under half of them, and the cause for the rest is not known. This sample gives about 180,000 clones in total; around nine tenths of them show up just once. The top ten constitute about 0.49% of the sample. The source was peripheral blood, collected on day 0 of AZD1222 vaccination. These receptor sequences come from an adult in good health.

This clone came up a few times. The gene calls are TRBV12-3 or TRBV12-4 and TRBJ1-2, with D uncertain. The CDR3 consists of 12 residues. V was clipped by 3 bases and J by 6 bases, with 8 bases between them. The CDR3 DNA sequence: TGTGCCAGCAGTTTTGACCGGGATGGCTACACCTTC. Its protein product is CASSFDRDGYTF.

This clone was found a few times. The chain links TRBV18 to TRBJ2-5; D unresolved. V dropped 3 bases and J dropped 3 bases, with 8 bases sitting between them. This CDR3 is built from 13 residues. CDR1 KGHSH and CDR2 LQKENI come from the germline V gene. The CDR3, as DNA: TGTGCCAGCTCACCCTATGGAGAAGAGACCCAGTACTTC. Residues: CASSPYGEETQYF.

V usage is TRBV4-2 and J usage is TRBJ1-1; 8 bases match TRBD1. This CDR3 has 15 residues. The junction had 5 bases not matched to a gene; V was cut back by 2 bases and J by 3 bases. Germline assignment: CDR1 LGHNA and CDR2 YNFKEQ. CDR3 in amino acids: CASSQHGQGDTEAFF. CDR3 sequence (DNA): TGTGCCAGCAGCCAACATGGACAGGGAGACACTGAAGCTTTCTTT.

V is TRBV20-1 and J is TRBJ1-4; D may be TRBD1 (6 bases). Trimming took 3 bases from V and 5 from J, leaving 13 bases between them. CDR1 and CDR2 (germline): DFQATT, SNEGSKA (reference sequence). CDR3 size: 14 residues. The DNA of the CDR3 is TGCAGTGCTAGTGGGGGGCGGCCAAATGAAAAACTGTTTTTT. This translates into CSASGGRPNEKLFF.

The chain employs TRBV10-2 and TRBJ1-6; perhaps TRBD1 as D (5 bases). Trimming took 8 bases from V and 7 from J, leaving 21 bases between them. The CDR3 is made up of 16 amino acids. Germline loops: CDR1 WSHSY, CDR2 SAAADI. The CDR3 sequence: CASSDKQVFVNSPLHF. The CDR3 nucleotides are TGCGCCAGCTCTGATAAACAGGTTTTTGTGAATTCACCCCTCCACTTT.

This clone appeared once. The rearrangement uses TRBV7-2 and TRBJ2-5, with D unresolved. V gave up 9 bases and J gave up 2 bases, with 16 bases separating them. Germline CDR1 reads SGHTA; CDR2 reads FQGNSA. CDR3 length: 14 residues. Here the CDR3 reads CASTTRRGQETQYF. In DNA form, the CDR3 reads TGTGCCAGTACGACGCGAAGAGGACAAGAGACCCAGTACTTC.

The chain joins TRBV6-2 or TRBV6-3 to TRBJ1-2; 7 bases are a match to TRBD1. The V gene's germline CDR1 is MNHEY and CDR2 SVGEGT. The CDR3 is made up of 14 amino acids. Trimming removed 5 bases from V and 2 bases from J; junction bases left unmatched: 5. The CDR3 is CASSPKTGNYGYTF. Written as DNA, the CDR3 is TGTGCCAGCAGTCCCAAGACAGGGAACTATGGCTACACCTTC.

The V and J genes are TRBV27 and TRBJ1-3; 9 positions agree with TRBD1. The J segment lost 4 bases and the V segment lost 6 bases, leaving 7 bases of the junction unmatched. Germline lookup yields CDR1 MNHEY and CDR2 SMNVEV (reference sequence). The CDR3 consists of 15 residues. The CDR3 sequence: CASRAGTGWGNTIYF. In DNA form, the CDR3 reads TGTGCCAGCAGGGCCGGGACAGGGTGGGGAAACACCATATATTTT.

CDR3 nucleotides: TGTGCCACCGCCGGGACGGCGAACACTGAAGCTTTCTTT. Its protein product is CATAGTANTEAFF. The gene calls are TRBV12-3 or TRBV12-4 and TRBJ1-1, with D perhaps matching TRBD1 (5 bases). The CDR3 has 13 amino acids. Trimming cost V 10 bases and J 1 base, with 13 bases left between them.